This T cell receptor beta chain was retrieved from a study of T cell repertoires in cytomegalovirus infection. Study at large: Public TCR beta signatures provided an indication of both CMV infection and a matching HLA type.

TCRdb redid the calling of the reads with MiXCR, one entry per CDR3 protein. The table records under 200,000 distinct CDR3 sequences, 8% to 10% of them present only once. This clonotype has a count of ten or more. Antigen unknown. The CDR3 is 17 residues long. V gave up 0 bases and J gave up 2 bases; unmatched junction bases: 8. Findings and limits, study-wide: HLA-C-restricted CMV clonotypes gave the most frequent clonotype in two of eight donors. People with CMV and the relevant HLA were identified by cumulative public TCR beta family frequency.

The rearrangement links TRBV12-3 or TRBV12-4 to TRBJ2-5, with 8 bases fitting TRBD2. This TCR was recovered from a human donor in good health (CMV status not recorded). Some clones in this sample may be carry-over from other donors' samples. Sequences were obtained from PBMCs. The CDR3 spells CASSLALASGSQETQYF. Here the CDR3 DNA reads TGTGCCAGCAGTTTAGCGCTGGCTAGCGGGTCACAAGAGACCCAGTACTTC.